The T cell receptor (beta chain) under discussion was sequenced for a study of blood T cell repertoires in COVID-19. Study details: Researchers got acute and convalescent COVID-19 samples from the United States, Italy and Spain. PBMCs, B-cell-depleted T cells, or T cells provided the cDNA or gDNA that made up the material.

Germline assignment: CDR1 MNHNY and CDR2 SVGAGI (reference sequence). The germline V and J ends were trimmed by 2 bases and 2 bases, with 10 bases remaining between them. This CDR3 has 16 residues. Original methodology: Cell counts per sample came from amplifying reference gene primers. Profiled with immunoSEQ multiplex PCR; TCRdb holds only in-frame clones, not every one. The DNA was the basis for D and trimming; V, J and clone size are from that table. In the table there are 100,000 to 150,000 clones, roughly 90% of which are singletons. This chain uses TRBV6-6 with TRBJ2-6, with D perhaps TRBD2 (5 bases). The sequence derives from a man aged 50 to 59 with acute or convalescent COVID-19. The material sequenced was peripheral blood. This CDR3 is CASSYPPGAGANVLTF. As DNA, the CDR3 is TGTGCCAGCAGTTACCCCCCCGGGGCTGGGGCCAACGTCCTGACTTTC.